The 22 T cell receptor beta chains below were found in one sample sequenced in a study of shared clonotypes between healthy human individuals. Assay: immunoSEQ multiplex PCR; the TCRdb copy retains only in-frame clones and omits some. The repertoire includes 2,100,000 or so clones, almost 96% of them detected once, and around 0.13% sits in the top ten. Material: naive CD4+ T cells sorted from blood. Stated subset: CD45RA+ positively selected. These TCRs come from a young man in good health.

DNA of the CDR3: TGCGCCAGCAGCCAAGATCGGGCGGAGCGGTACTACGAGCAGTACTTC. This gives the protein CASSQDRAERYYEQYF. The V call is TRBV4-3, the J call TRBJ2-7; TRBD2 is a possible D gene (5 bases). Germline V gene data show CDR1 as LGHNA and CDR2 as YSLEER. The CDR3 sequence is 16 residues long. Trimming pared 0 bases from V and 3 bases from J, leaving 15 bases between.

The CDR3 region has the DNA TGTGCCAGCAGTGAAGCGAAGGCTGTTGGGTACTTC. The encoded protein is CASSEAKAVGYF. This chain connects TRBV2 to TRBJ2-7; D remains unclear. The CDR3 is 12 amino acids. Germline CDR1 is SNHLY and CDR2 is FYNNEI. The germline V and J ends were trimmed by 0 bases and 12 bases, with 12 bases remaining between them.

The chain links TRBV5-8 to TRBJ1-2; no definite D call. Trimming stripped 2 bases from V and 13 bases from J, with 18 bases between. Germline V gene lookup returns CDR1 SGHTS and CDR2 YDEGEE. The CDR3 covers 13 residues. The CDR3 coding sequence is TGTGCCAGCAGCTTATCCCGGCCGTCCAGTTGCACCTTC. Translation: CASSLSRPSSCTF. Using reference TRBV5-8 and TRBJ1-2 for the parts outside the CDR3, the full variable domain is EAGVTQSPTHLIKTRGQQATLRCSPISGHTSVYWYQQALGLGLQFLLWYDEGEERNRGNFPPRFSGRQFPNYSSELNVNALELEDSALYLCASSLSRPSSCTFGSGTRLTVV.

The chain has TRBV6-6 and TRBJ1-1; D not certain. V lost 7 bases and J lost 4, with 10 bases in between. Per the germline V gene, CDR1 is MNHNY and CDR2 is SVGAGI (reference sequence). The CDR3 length is 12 residues. Written as DNA, the CDR3 is TGTGCCAGCACCACCACGGTCACTGAAGCTTTCTTT. It is translated as CASTTTVTEAFF.

The chain couples TRBV6-6 to TRBJ1-2; 11 nucleotides align to TRBD1. Trimming removed 6 bases from V and 7 bases from J; junction bases left unmatched: 10. Germline assignment: CDR1 MNHNY and CDR2 SVGAGI (reference sequence). CDR3 length: 15 residues. The CDR3 coding sequence is TGTGCCAGCAGACCCGCCGGGGACAGGGGGTTTGGCTACACCTTC. Its translation is CASRPAGDRGFGYTF.

The rearrangement uses TRBV1 and TRBJ2-6. TRBV1 is deemed a pseudogene. This CDR3 contains 17 residues. CDR3 nucleotide sequence: TGCACCAGCAGCCAAGATAGGATCGGTACTGGGGCCAACGTCCTGACTTTC. Translated, it gives CTSSQDRIGTGANVLTF.

Concerning this clone itself: The identical CDR3 is also encoded by other nucleotide sequences in the sample. This chain uses TRBV28 with TRBJ1-2, with TRBD1 identical over 8 bases. The CDR3 has 14 amino acids. Germline CDR1 MDHEN, CDR2 SYDVKM. Unmatched junction bases numbered 3, after V lost 2 bases and J lost 4 bases. CDR3 sequence: CASSLTGGGYGYTF. The CDR3, as DNA: TGTGCCAGCAGTTTAACAGGGGGAGGCTATGGCTACACCTTC.

The V call is TRBV30, the J call TRBJ2-2; maybe TRBD1 (6 bases). The CDR3 loop spans 17 amino acids. Germline V gene data show CDR1 as GTSNPN and CDR2 as SVGIG (reference sequence). V lost 1 base and J 7 bases, leaving 22 bases between the germline ends. In DNA, the CDR3 is TGTGCCTGGAGTGGGGCCCGTACAGGGAACTTTGGCGGGGAGCTGTTTTTT. Protein: CAWSGARTGNFGGELFF. Full variable domain (outside the CDR3, taken from reference TRBV30 and TRBJ2-2): SQTIHQWPATLVQPVGSPLSLECTVEGTSNPNLYWYRQAAGRGLQLLFYSVGIGQISSEVPQNLSASRPQDRQFILSSKKLLLSDSGFYLCAWSGARTGNFGGELFFGEGSRLTVL.

The chain couples TRBV6-6 to TRBJ2-7; 8 positions agree with TRBD2. The CDR3 is made up of 14 amino acids. Trimming cost V 5 bases and J 2 bases; bases outside gene matches: 5. Germline CDR1 reads MNHNY; CDR2 reads SVGAGI (reference sequence). The CDR3 here is CASSAPGGAYEQYF. CDR3 nucleotide sequence: TGTGCCAGCAGTGCTCCCGGGGGGGCCTACGAGCAGTACTTC.

The rearrangement joins TRBV5-1 to TRBJ2-7; 12 bases agree with TRBD2. The CDR3 has 16 amino acids. Germline V gene sequence: CDR1 SGHRS, CDR2 YFSETQ. The trim removed 4 bases at V and 3 bases at J, leaving 8 bases unmatched. CDR3 protein: CASSPSGTSGFYEQYF. The CDR3 coding sequence is TGCGCCAGCAGCCCATCCGGGACTAGCGGGTTCTACGAGCAGTACTTC.

The chain couples TRBV28 to TRBJ2-2, with TRBD2 matching 9 bases. Germline CDR1 and CDR2: MDHEN and SYDVKM. The J segment lost 4 bases and the V segment lost 7 bases, leaving 7 bases of the junction unmatched. The CDR3 totals 15 residues. As DNA, the CDR3 is TGTGCCAGCACCTCGACTAGCGGCCCCACCGGGGAGCTGTTTTTT. Translating gives CASTSTSGPTGELFF. The full variable domain, in which reference TRBV28 and TRBJ2-2 provide the parts outside the CDR3, is DVKVTQSSRYLVKRTGEKVFLECVQDMDHENMFWYRQDPGLGLRLIYFSYDVKMKEKGDIPEGYSVSREKKERFSLILESASTNQTSMYLCASTSTSGPTGELFFGEGSRLTVL.

This chain connects TRBV7-2 to TRBJ2-5; 10 bases are a match to TRBD2. The CDR3 is made up of 16 amino acids. V dropped 1 base and J dropped 7; count of bases not matched to a gene: 9. CDR1 and CDR2 from the germline V gene are SGHTA and FQGNSA. CDR3 DNA: TGTGCCAGCAGCTTAGATGGTAGCGGGGGGCCCAGGACCCAGTACTTC. Its translation is CASSLDGSGGPRTQYF.

The gene calls are TRBV11-2 and TRBJ2-7; TRBD2 might be the D (6 bases). Germline V gives CDR1 SGHAT, CDR2 FQNNGV. Trimming cost V 5 bases and J 2 bases, with 19 bases left between them. The CDR3 is 16 amino acids. CDR3 in amino acids: CASSPLMIAVPYEQYF. As DNA, the CDR3 is TGTGCCAGCAGCCCCCTCATGATAGCGGTTCCCTACGAGCAGTACTTC.

This clone has just one count. The identical CDR3 is also encoded by other nucleotide sequences in the sample. This chain connects TRBV29-1 to TRBJ1-1, with D maybe TRBD1 (6 bases). This CDR3 has 12 residues. Germline CDR1 and CDR2: SQVTM and ANQGSEA. Trimming took 6 bases from V and 4 from J, leaving 12 bases between them. Here the CDR3 reads CSVAQGSTEAFF. In nucleotides, the CDR3 is TGCAGCGTCGCACAGGGATCCACTGAAGCTTTCTTT.

V usage is TRBV18 and J usage is TRBJ1-5; D remains ambiguous. The CDR3 runs to 15 residues. V lost 4 bases to trimming and J lost 4 bases, with 14 bases between them. In germline, CDR1 is KGHSH, CDR2 LQKENI. Written as DNA, the CDR3 is TGTGCCAGCTCACTTCTCGCTGGAAATAATCAGCCCCAGCATTTT. It translates to CASSLLAGNNQPQHF.

The rearrangement links TRBV7-2 to TRBJ2-1, with 13 nucleotides matching TRBD2. This CDR3 is built from 17 residues. Per germline, CDR1 SGHTA and CDR2 FQGNSA. V lost 5 bases to trimming and J lost 3 bases; unmatched junction nucleotides: 7. The DNA of the CDR3 is TGTGCCAGCAGCCTCCAGACTAGCGGGGGGTTCTACAATGAGCAGTTCTTC. This gives the protein CASSLQTSGGFYNEQFF.

With regard to this clone: Within the sample, other DNA sequences also encode this same CDR3. This chain uses TRBV5-1 with TRBJ2-7; 11 bases line up with TRBD2. The CDR3 length is 14 residues. The germline V gene encodes CDR1 SGHRS and CDR2 YFSETQ. With V trimmed by 4 bases and J by 3 bases, 3 bases remained unmatched. CDR3 sequence reads: CASSLGTSGYEQYF. CDR3 in DNA: TGCGCCAGCAGCCTTGGGACTAGCGGCTACGAGCAGTACTTC.

J is TRBJ2-5 and V is TRBV7-2; unclear D gene. Germline V lookup: CDR1 SGHTA, CDR2 FQGNSA. CDR3 length equals 14 residues. V was pared by 1 base and J by 3 bases, with 9 bases between. The CDR3 sequence: CASSLDGREETQYF. The CDR3 nucleotides read TGTGCCAGCAGCTTAGACGGACGTGAAGAGACCCAGTACTTC.

J is TRBJ2-1 and V is TRBV5-6; 9 bases are a match to TRBD1. This CDR3 is 16 amino acids long. Germline assignment: CDR1 SGHDT and CDR2 YYEEEE. Trimming at V came to 3 bases and at J to 3 bases, leaving 7 bases not matched to a gene. CDR3 bases: TGTGCCAGCAGCTGGGGGGACAGGGTCCTCTACAATGAGCAGTTCTTC. Its translation: CASSWGDRVLYNEQFF.

This clone was counted a single time. CDR3 region: CSALPSGARTDTQYF. The CDR3 DNA follows: TGCAGCGCACTACCTAGCGGGGCCCGCACAGATACGCAGTATTTT. The chain has TRBV29-1 and TRBJ2-3; TRBD2 aligns across 9 bases. With V trimmed by 7 bases and J by 1 base, 9 bases remained unmatched. CDR3 length equals 15 residues. Germline V gene data show CDR1 as SQVTM and CDR2 as ANQGSEA.

The V and J genes are TRBV4-3 and TRBJ1-1; weak D call: TRBD1 (5 bases). This CDR3 spans 17 amino acids. The germline CDR1 and CDR2 sequences are LGHNA and YSLEER. The V end was cut by 2 bases, the J end by 2 bases, with 18 bases between. The CDR3: CASSQSPGAASNTEAFF. The CDR3 DNA sequence: TGCGCCAGCAGCCAAAGTCCCGGGGCAGCCTCCAACACTGAAGCTTTCTTT.

The V and J genes are TRBV18 and TRBJ2-2; D gene unclear. Per germline, CDR1 KGHSH and CDR2 LQKENI. This CDR3 region has 15 residues. V was clipped by 0 bases and J by 0 bases, with 5 bases between them. CDR3 sequence (DNA): TGTGCCAGCTCACCACCTTGGGCGAACACCGGGGAGCTGTTTTTT. Protein: CASSPPWANTGELFF. Looking up the rest from reference TRBV18 and TRBJ2-2 gives the full variable domain: NAGVMQNPRHLVRRRGQEARLRCSPMKGHSHVYWYRQLPEEGLKFMVYLQKENIIDESGMPKERFSAEFPKEGPSILRIQQVVRGDSAAYFCASSPPWANTGELFFGEGSRLTVL.